The 18 T cell receptor beta chains presented below share a single source sample, sequenced in a study of cytomegalovirus exposure and HLA in healthy donors. PCR involved 60 Vbeta and 13 Jbeta primers. Only in-frame clones appear in the TCRdb table, and some are missing; sequencing was by immunoSEQ multiplex PCR. The data show around 150,000 clones, with around 68% seen just once and 2.8% held by the top ten. Input material: PBMCs. Receptors were obtained from a woman aged 40 to 50 in good health and CMV-seropositive.

This clone has just one count. The CDR3, as DNA: TGCGCCAGCAGTGAACAAGTCGGGCGGGGGTTTAATGAAAAACTGTTTTTT. This translates into CASSEQVGRGFNEKLFF. This chain joins TRBV10-1 and TRBJ1-4; TRBD1 is a possible D gene (5 bases). The V gene lost 3 bases and the J gene lost 4 bases, with 18 bases spanning the gap. In germline, CDR1 is WNHNN, CDR2 SYGVQD (reference sequence). The CDR3 extends over 17 amino acids.

The chain joins TRBV5-1 to TRBJ2-1; 11 bases are a match to TRBD1. Losses at the gene ends were 4 bases for V and 5 bases for J; bases not matched to a gene: 5. Germline assignment: CDR1 SGHRS and CDR2 YFSETQ. The CDR3 sequence is 15 residues long. The chain's CDR3 is CASSRTGQGDNEQFF. CDR3 nucleotide sequence: TGCGCCAGCAGCCGGACGGGACAGGGGGACAATGAGCAGTTCTTC.

The rearrangement uses TRBV6-5 and TRBJ2-7; maybe TRBD2 (5 bases). This CDR3 is 13 amino acids long. The germline CDR1 and CDR2 sequences are MNHEY and SVGAGI. V was shortened by 11 bases and J by 5 bases, with 19 bases between the two germline ends. CDR3 coding DNA: TGTGCCTCTACCGGGCTAGCCCCCAACGAGCAGTACTTC. Residues: CASTGLAPNEQYF.

The chain recombines TRBV27 with TRBJ2-1; 13 positions match TRBD2. This CDR3 spans 18 amino acids. In germline, CDR1 is MNHEY, CDR2 SMNVEV (reference sequence). V shed 2 bases, J shed 5 bases, and the junction held 9 bases outside the gene matches. CDR3 sequence (DNA): TGTGCCAGCAGTTTACGGCCAAGGGGACTAGCGGGAAACAATGAGCAGTTCTTC. Amino acid sequence: CASSLRPRGLAGNNEQFF.

As concerns this clone: A junction boundary mismatches the germline segment, possibly from a read error. The chain is built from TRBV7-9 and TRBJ1-2; D is possibly TRBD1 (6 bases). The length of the CDR3 is 18 residues. CDR1 is SEHNR and CDR2 is FQNEAQ in the germline V gene (reference sequence). The CDR3 spells CSSSETGWTDGQNYGYPF. CDR3 DNA sequence: TGTTCCAGCAGCGAGACGGGCTGGACTGATGGACAGAACTATGGCTACCCCTTC. The full variable domain, its missing parts supplied by reference TRBV7-9 and TRBJ1-2, is DTGVSQNPRHKITKRGQNVTFRCDPISEHNRLYWYRQTLGQGPEFLTYFQNEAQLEKSRLLSDRFSAERPKGSFSTLEIQRTEQGDSAMYLCSSSETGWTDGQNYGYPFGSGTRLTVV.

The V and J genes are TRBV4-3 and TRBJ1-1; 9 nucleotides agree with TRBD1. The V gene's germline CDR1 is LGHNA and CDR2 YSLEER. The CDR3 is made up of 14 amino acids. V dropped 5 bases and J dropped 4; count of bases not matched to a gene: 5. The CDR3 coding sequence is TGCGCCAGCAGCTACAGGGGGCAGGGCACTGAAGCTTTCTTT. Protein product: CASSYRGQGTEAFF.

This rearrangement joins TRBV7-9 to TRBJ1-4, with no clear D. Germline CDR1 is SEHNR and CDR2 is FQNEAQ (reference sequence). Trimming left V 5 bases short and J 7 bases short, with 23 bases between. The CDR3 length is 17 residues. The CDR3 nucleotides read TGTGCCAGCAGCCCGAGGGCAGGCCTAGATATCGGTGAAAAACTGTTTTTT. This gives the protein CASSPRAGLDIGEKLFF.

This chain connects TRBV9 to TRBJ2-7; 11 bases align to TRBD1. The CDR3 covers 15 residues. The V gene end was trimmed by 3 bases and the J gene end by 4 bases; junction bases not matched to a gene: 6. Germline V CDR1 and CDR2: SGDLS, YYNGEE. The CDR3 spells CASSGTGQGGYEQYF. CDR3 bases: TGTGCCAGCAGCGGAACGGGACAGGGGGGTTACGAGCAGTACTTC.

The chain employs TRBV7-8 and TRBJ1-6, with D possibly matching TRBD1 (6 bases). V was pared by 2 bases and J by 6 bases, with 11 bases between. Germline V gene sequence: CDR1 SGHVS, CDR2 FQNEAQ. This CDR3 contains 15 residues. CDR3 protein: CASSLIRGSNSPLHF. Written as DNA, the CDR3 is TGTGCCAGCAGCTTAATCAGGGGCTCTAATTCACCCCTCCACTTT.

This clone was picked up a small number of times. The chain uses TRBV25-1 and TRBJ1-2; D is possibly TRBD1 (6 bases). V was cut by 6 bases and J by 4 bases, with 9 bases left in between. CDR3 length equals 12 residues. The germline V gene encodes CDR1 MGHDK and CDR2 SYGVNS. Written as DNA, the CDR3 is TGTGCCAGCAGACAACAGGGCTATGGCTACACCTTC. This encodes CASRQQGYGYTF.

A few counts support this clone. CDR3: CASSLTVAADTQYF. Written as DNA, the CDR3 is TGTGCCAGCAGCTTGACGGTAGCCGCAGATACGCAGTATTTT. This rearrangement joins TRBV5-4 to TRBJ2-3; D uncertain. Germline V gene lookup returns CDR1 SGHNT and CDR2 YYREEE (reference sequence). The V gene lost 1 base and the J gene lost 4 bases, with 10 bases spanning the gap. This CDR3 spans 14 amino acids.

The chain carries TRBV4-3 and TRBJ1-3; D remains unclear. Germline CDR1 is LGHNA and CDR2 is YSLEER. CDR3 length: 16 residues. Trimming removed 0 bases from V and 4 bases from J, with 13 bases in between. The CDR3 DNA reads TGCGCCAGCAGCCAAGATTCGCAGGCTTTAGGAAACACCATATATTTT. Protein sequence: CASSQDSQALGNTIYF.

The genes are TRBV21-1 and TRBJ2-7; the D call of TRBD2 is as the table states it, not checked on the DNA. TRBV21-1 is a pseudogene. This CDR3 comprises 14 residues. CDR3 in amino acids: CASSRDFPSYEQYF. DNA for the CDR3: TGTGCCAGCAGCAGGGACTTTCCCTCCTACGAGCAGTACTTC.

The chain joins TRBV10-3 to TRBJ2-3; 8 bases match TRBD2. Germline trimming cut 6 bases from V and 6 bases from J; bases unmatched to any gene: 14. CDR1 is ENHRY, CDR2 SYGVKD, per germline. This CDR3 has 16 amino acids. CDR3 residues: CAIRELAGRVLDTQYF. The CDR3 nucleotides are TGTGCCATCAGGGAATTAGCGGGGCGGGTTCTGGATACGCAGTATTTT.

The chain has TRBV7-6 and TRBJ1-2; D gene ambiguous. The V and J ends lost 5 bases and 4 bases respectively, with 17 bases between them. The CDR3 length is 15 residues. Germline loops: CDR1 SGHVS, CDR2 FNYEAQ. The CDR3 loop is CASSDVEGPTYGYTF. For the CDR3, the DNA is TGTGCCAGCAGCGATGTCGAGGGCCCCACCTATGGCTACACCTTC.

This clone was seen a single time. The chain couples TRBV4-3 to TRBJ2-3, with D perhaps matching TRBD2 (5 bases). This CDR3 contains 16 residues. Germline-derived CDR1 and CDR2 are LGHNA and YSLEER. The V end was cut by 0 bases, the J end by 4 bases, with 14 bases between. As DNA, the CDR3 is TGCGCCAGCAGCCAAGAGGGCCTCGGGAATTCAGATACGCAGTATTTT. As protein: CASSQEGLGNSDTQYF.

The chain joins TRBV11-3 to TRBJ2-5; 8 nucleotides match TRBD2. The CDR3 has 14 amino acids. J gave up 4 bases and V 1 base, and 2 bases lay outside the gene matches. Germline-derived CDR1 and CDR2 are SGHNT and YENEEA. Here the CDR3 reads CASSLGLAGETQYF. The CDR3 DNA is TGTGCCAGCAGCTTAGGGCTAGCGGGAGAGACCCAGTACTTC.

The V gene is TRBV4-3, the J gene TRBJ2-4, with 7 bases lining up with TRBD2. From germline, CDR1 is LGHNA and CDR2 YSLEER. The CDR3 length is 14 residues. Unmatched junction bases numbered 4, after V lost 0 bases and J lost 8 bases. The CDR3 coding sequence is TGCGCCAGCAGCCAAGATGGGGGAGGGGACATTCAGTACTTC. Its translation: CASSQDGGGDIQYF.